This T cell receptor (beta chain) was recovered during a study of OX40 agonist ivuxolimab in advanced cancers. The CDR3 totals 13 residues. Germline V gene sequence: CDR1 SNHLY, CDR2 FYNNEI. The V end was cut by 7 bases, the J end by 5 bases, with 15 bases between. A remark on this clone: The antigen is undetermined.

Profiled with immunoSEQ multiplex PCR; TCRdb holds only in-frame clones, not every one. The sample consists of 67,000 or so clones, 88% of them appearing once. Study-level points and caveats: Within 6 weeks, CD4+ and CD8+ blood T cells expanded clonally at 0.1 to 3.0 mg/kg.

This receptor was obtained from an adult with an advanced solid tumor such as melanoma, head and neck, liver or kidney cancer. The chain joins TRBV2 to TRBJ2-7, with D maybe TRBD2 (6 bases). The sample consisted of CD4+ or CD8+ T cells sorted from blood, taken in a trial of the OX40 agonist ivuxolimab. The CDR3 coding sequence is TGTGCCAGCACAGGCGGGGCCTATGACGAGCAGTACTTC. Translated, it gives CASTGGAYDEQYF.